The 26 T cell receptor beta chains listed next were all sequenced from one sample in a study of T-cell memory formation after mild COVID-19. TCRdb independently ran MiXCR on the 5' RACE reads; one entry per CDR3 protein. The repertoire holds some 300,000 distinct CDR3 sequences, with 20% to 25% as singletons. The source material was PBMCs or a T cell subset sorted from them (not recorded which). These receptor sequences come from a man younger than 35 who had mild COVID-19 (a few samples of this study predate the infection). Cell type and time point are not known.

The rearrangement links TRBV7-8 to TRBJ1-4; D perhaps matches TRBD1 (5 bases). Trimming cost V 4 bases and J 11 bases, with 23 bases left between them. Germline CDR1 is SGHVS and CDR2 is FQNEAQ. The CDR3 contains 16 residues. The chain's CDR3 is CASSSSGSGQMRKLFF. For the CDR3, the DNA is TGTGCCAGCAGCTCCTCGGGGTCAGGACAAATGAGGAAACTGTTTTTT.

This clonotype was seen more than once but under ten times. The genes are TRBV4-2 and TRBJ2-6; D possibly corresponds to TRBD1 (6 bases). Trimming pared 2 bases from V and 4 bases from J, leaving 18 bases between. This CDR3 is built from 18 residues. Per the germline V gene, CDR1 is LGHNA and CDR2 is YNFKEQ. The CDR3 spells CASSQPQQGAGGANVLTF. The CDR3 DNA reads as TGTGCCAGCAGCCAACCGCAACAGGGTGCAGGGGGGGCCAACGTCCTGACTTTC.

This clonotype has a handful of counts. V is TRBV12-3 or TRBV12-4 and J is TRBJ2-2; D is unclear. The V gene lost 6 bases and the J gene lost 3 bases, with 8 bases spanning the gap. The CDR3 sequence is 13 residues long. CDR3 region: CASSRTDTGELFF. The CDR3 nucleotides read TGTGCCAGCAGCCGGACGGACACCGGGGAGCTGTTTTTT.

The chain has TRBV7-8 and TRBJ1-1; 8 bases are shared with TRBD1. The CDR3 has 14 amino acids. J was trimmed by 4 bases and V by 3 bases; bases with no gene match: 4. Germline CDR1 SGHVS, CDR2 FQNEAQ. CDR3 in DNA: TGTGCCAGCAGCTTTCGGACAGGGATCACTGAAGCTTTCTTT. Its protein product is CASSFRTGITEAFF.

The chain has TRBV20-1 and TRBJ2-5; TRBD2 might be the D (5 bases). The V end was cut by 3 bases, the J end by 5 bases, with 10 bases between. The germline V gene encodes CDR1 DFQATT and CDR2 SNEGSKA (reference sequence). The CDR3 runs to 12 residues. For the CDR3, the DNA is TGCAGTGCTAGGCGGGTACAGGAGACCCAGTACTTC. Translation: CSARRVQETQYF.

The rearrangement joins TRBV5-1 to TRBJ1-1, with D tentatively TRBD1 (6 bases). Trimming cost V 3 bases and J 4 bases, with 10 bases left between them. The CDR3 sequence is 13 residues long. The germline V gene has CDR1 SGHRS and CDR2 YFSETQ. This CDR3 reads CASSWTERTEAFF. CDR3 in DNA: TGCGCCAGCAGCTGGACAGAACGCACTGAAGCTTTCTTT.

This sequence joins TRBV25-1 and TRBJ2-6; D gene unclear. In germline, CDR1 is MGHDK, CDR2 SYGVNS. Trimming removed 1 base from V and 0 bases from J, with 7 bases in between. CDR3 length equals 16 residues. CDR3 residues: CASSESGSSGANVLTF. The CDR3, as DNA: TGTGCCAGCAGTGAATCCGGTTCCTCTGGGGCCAACGTCCTGACTTTC. The full variable domain, rest sourced from reference TRBV25-1 and TRBJ2-6, is EADIYQTPRYLVIGTGKKITLECSQTMGHDKMYWYQQDPGMELHLIHYSYGVNSTEKGDLSSESTVSRIRTEHFPLTLESARPSHTSQYLCASSESGSSGANVLTFGAGSRLTVL.

This clonotype was seen only a few times. The gene calls are TRBV28 and TRBJ2-7; the D gene is possibly TRBD1 (6 bases). Germline CDR1 and CDR2: MDHEN and SYDVKM. V was cut by 4 bases and J by 5 bases, with 18 bases left in between. The CDR3 has 15 residues. This CDR3 is CASSSQTGTRDEQYV. In DNA form, the CDR3 reads TGTGCCAGCAGTTCCCAGACAGGTACGAGGGACGAGCAGTACGTC.

The chain links TRBV15 to TRBJ2-7; TRBD2 is a possible D gene (6 bases). CDR1 and CDR2 (germline): LNHNV, YYDKDF (reference sequence). The CDR3 runs 14 residues. Trimming cost V 0 bases and J 3 bases, with 9 bases left between them. CDR3 nucleotide sequence: TGTGCCACCAGCAGAGAGGAGGGGATCTACGAGCAGTACTTC. Translation: CATSREEGIYEQYF.

The rearrangement uses TRBV20-1 and TRBJ2-1; the match to TRBD2 covers 7 bases. Germline trimming cut 0 bases from V and 8 bases from J; bases unmatched to any gene: 10. The germline V gene encodes CDR1 DFQATT and CDR2 SNEGSKA (reference sequence). The CDR3 spans 15 residues. The CDR3 DNA reads as TGCAGTGCTAGAGATCCCAGCGGGGTTAAGGATGAGCAGTTCTTC. It is translated as CSARDPSGVKDEQFF.

The chain couples TRBV6-2 or TRBV6-3 to TRBJ2-7; D gene uncertain. The CDR3 runs to 13 residues. Germline CDR1 is MNHEY and CDR2 is SVGEGT. Trimming shortened V by 4 bases and J by 3 bases, and 10 bases separated the two germline ends. CDR3 bases: TGTGCCAGCAGTTGGGCCGGCCGCTACGAGCAGTACTTC. The encoded protein is CASSWAGRYEQYF.

The chain joins TRBV7-2 to TRBJ2-7, with unresolved D. Trimming took off 4 bases at V and 4 bases at J, with 8 bases between the two ends. The CDR3 is 12 residues long. Per the germline V gene, CDR1 is SGHTA and CDR2 is FQGNSA. In DNA form, the CDR3 reads TGTGCCAGCAGCTACGCGACTTACGAGCAGTACTTC. Encoded protein: CASSYATYEQYF. The variable domain in full, with the rest retrieved from reference TRBV7-2 and TRBJ2-7, is GAGVSQSPSNKVTEKGKDVELRCDPISGHTALYWYRQSLGQGLEFLIYFQGNSAPDKSGLPSDRFSAERTGGSVSTLTIQRTQQEDSAVYLCASSYATYEQYFGPGTRLTVT.

This clonotype has more than one count but fewer than ten. The J gene is TRBJ1-2, the V gene TRBV11-2; TRBD1 matches at 8 bases. Trimming took 1 base from V and 6 from J; bases not matched to a gene: 4. The length of the CDR3 is 14 residues. Germline CDR1 is SGHAT and CDR2 is FQNNGV. In nucleotides, the CDR3 is TGTGCCAGCAGCTTAGGCGCAGGGGGCAATGGCTACACCTTC. It yields the protein CASSLGAGGNGYTF.

V is TRBV10-3 and J is TRBJ2-7; no reliable D call. There are 12 residues in the CDR3. Germline V gene data show CDR1 as ENHRY and CDR2 as SYGVKD. The V end was cut by 4 bases, the J end by 5 bases, with 9 bases between. CDR3 DNA sequence: TGTGCCATCAGTGGCGCTCTGGACGAGCAGTACTTC. It translates to CAISGALDEQYF.

This chain joins TRBV20-1 and TRBJ2-5; D may match TRBD1 or TRBD2 (6 bases each). CDR1 is DFQATT and CDR2 is SNEGSKA in the germline V gene (reference sequence). CDR3 length: 15 residues. Trimming cost V 0 bases and J 3 bases, with 14 bases left between them. The CDR3 bases are TGCAGTGCTAGAGACGGGGGCAGGGGCGAAGAGACCCAGTACTTC. Amino acid sequence: CSARDGGRGEETQYF.

The rearrangement joins TRBV4-1 to TRBJ2-1; D might be TRBD2 (6 bases). The CDR3 sequence is 15 residues long. CDR1 MGHRA and CDR2 YSYEKL come from the germline V gene. Trimming pared 4 bases from V and 10 bases from J, leaving 20 bases between. The DNA of the CDR3 is TGCGCCAGCAGCCGTCAGGCGGGGTCCCCCCAGGAGCAGTTCTTC. It yields the protein CASSRQAGSPQEQFF.

This clonotype has just a few counts. The chain joins TRBV7-9 to TRBJ2-5; D could derive from TRBD1 or TRBD2 (6 bases each). Trimming stripped 5 bases from V and 2 bases from J, with 15 bases between. The CDR3 covers 15 residues. The germline V gene encodes CDR1 SEHNR and CDR2 FQNEAQ (reference sequence). The CDR3 bases are TGTGCCAGCAGCGTCCCACGGGGGCCACAAGAGACCCAGTACTTC. This translates into CASSVPRGPQETQYF. Complete variable domain (other parts from reference TRBV7-9 and TRBJ2-5): DTGVSQNPRHKITKRGQNVTFRCDPISEHNRLYWYRQTLGQGPEFLTYFQNEAQLEKSRLLSDRFSAERPKGSFSTLEIQRTEQGDSAMYLCASSVPRGPQETQYFGPGTRLLVL.

There are a few counts of this clonotype. CDR3 sequence (DNA): TGTGCCAGCAGTGAAACCTCTGGGGCCAACGTCCTGACTTTC. Translating it yields CASSETSGANVLTF. The genes are TRBV27 and TRBJ2-6; D is uncertain. This CDR3 has 14 residues. The V end lost 5 bases, the J end lost 0 bases, and 5 bases lay between the germline ends. The V gene's germline CDR1 is MNHEY and CDR2 SMNVEV (reference sequence).

This clonotype occurred a few times. J is TRBJ2-1 and V is TRBV20-1; TRBD2 matches 9 bases. Germline V gives CDR1 DFQATT, CDR2 SNEGSKA (reference sequence). J lost 0 bases, V lost 1 base, and 4 bases had no gene match. The CDR3 is made up of 16 amino acids. Written as DNA, the CDR3 is TGCAGTGCTAGAGGAAGCGGGGGGAACTCCTACAATGAGCAGTTCTTC. Translation: CSARGSGGNSYNEQFF.

This chain uses TRBV24-1 with TRBJ1-1; 11 bases fit TRBD1. V lost 2 bases to trimming and J lost 5 bases; unmatched junction nucleotides: 12. The CDR3 totals 18 residues. CDR1 is KGHDR, CDR2 SFDVKD, per germline. CDR3 nucleotides: TGTGCCACCAGTGATTCCCGGGACAGGGGGAGAAAGGGGACTGAAGCTTTCTTT. Translating it yields CATSDSRDRGRKGTEAFF.

This clonotype has more than one count but fewer than ten. The CDR3 spells CAIKKSPNSPLHF. CDR3 sequence (DNA): TGTGCCATCAAGAAATCCCCTAATTCACCCCTCCACTTT. The chain links TRBV10-3 to TRBJ1-6; D gene uncertain. CDR1 and CDR2 from the germline V gene are ENHRY and SYGVKD. The CDR3 length is 13 residues. V dropped 7 bases and J dropped 6 bases, with 10 bases sitting between them.

In its sample, this clonotype was seen a few times. The CDR3 protein is CATSGGEEETQYF. The CDR3, as DNA: TGTGCCACGTCTGGGGGGGAGGAAGAGACCCAGTACTTC. V is TRBV10-3 and J is TRBJ2-5, with TRBD2 matching 7 bases. J gave up 3 bases and V 10 bases, and 8 bases lay outside the gene matches. Germline V lookup: CDR1 ENHRY, CDR2 SYGVKD. This CDR3 is 13 amino acids long.

V and J are TRBV12-3 or TRBV12-4 and TRBJ1-1; D remains ambiguous. Trimming removed 5 bases from V and 7 bases from J, with 17 bases in between. This CDR3 is 14 amino acids long. CDR3 in amino acids: CASSLFLIGGEAFF. DNA for the CDR3: TGTGCCAGCAGTCTGTTTCTAATAGGCGGTGAAGCTTTCTTT.

The chain uses TRBV5-5 and TRBJ2-4; no firm D call. The CDR3 covers 15 residues. The germline gives CDR1 SGHKS, CDR2 YYEKEE (reference sequence). Trimming stripped 0 bases from V and 0 bases from J, with 7 bases between. The CDR3 nucleotides read TGTGCCAGCAGCTTGGACCGATTAGCCAAAAACATTCAGTACTTC. It is translated as CASSLDRLAKNIQYF.

The chain combines TRBV2 with TRBJ1-5; D is possibly TRBD1 (6 bases). Germline V gives CDR1 SNHLY, CDR2 FYNNEI. V lost 6 bases to trimming and J lost 3 bases, with 15 bases between them. This CDR3 has 15 amino acids. The DNA of the CDR3 is TGTGCCAGCAGAGCGACAGGCCGTTACAATCAGCCCCAGCATTTT. Its protein is CASRATGRYNQPQHF.

This clonotype was seen only a few times. This chain joins TRBV30 and TRBJ1-2; TRBD1 is a possible D gene (6 bases). CDR1 is GTSNPN, CDR2 SVGIG, per germline (reference sequence). V was clipped by 3 bases and J by 4 bases, with 15 bases between them. This CDR3 spans 14 amino acids. CDR3 coding DNA: TGTGCCTGGAGGACAGGCTGGGAAGTCTATGGCTACACCTTC. As protein: CAWRTGWEVYGYTF. Based on the CDR3 plus reference TRBV30 and TRBJ1-2, the full variable domain is SQTIHQWPATLVQPVGSPLSLECTVEGTSNPNLYWYRQAAGRGLQLLFYSVGIGQISSEVPQNLSASRPQDRQFILSSKKLLLSDSGFYLCAWRTGWEVYGYTFGSGTRLTVV.